In its sample, the clone carrying this T cell receptor beta chain was seen once. The data were produced by immunoSEQ multiplex PCR, yet TCRdb's version contains in-frame clones alone and is incomplete. The data contain about 22,000 clones, 87% of them singletons. This specimen comes from a study of monozygotic twins with cystic fibrosis. Turning to the study itself: Three micrograms of fragmented DNA underwent about 16 PCR cycles for library preparation.

CDR1 SGHTA and CDR2 FQGNSA come from the germline V gene. The junction had 9 bases not matched to a gene; V was cut back by 5 bases and J by 6 bases. This CDR3 contains 15 residues. The sequence was collected from a woman aged 25 to 39 with cystic fibrosis. The sequenced sample consisted of blood. The gene calls are TRBV7-2 and TRBJ2-3, with 9 nucleotides matching TRBD2. In nucleotides, the CDR3 is TGTGCCAGCAGCGGCGCGGGGGGGCTCGTGGATACGCAGTATTTT. Its protein product is CASSGAGGLVDTQYF.